Listed below are T cell receptor beta chains from one sample, sequenced in a study of PD-L1 blockade in urothelial cancer. Using immunoSEQ multiplex PCR, the repertoire was profiled, and TCRdb retains in-frame clones only, with some absent. There are around 45,000 clones in the sample; roughly 80% occur only once, and approximately 15% lies in the top ten. Sample: PBMCs, taken around atezolizumab (anti-PD-L1) treatment. These receptors all come from a man aged 55 to 70 with urothelial cancer. Each CDR3 is given with its conserved first and last residue. A D gene is named only where the DNA matches it firmly. Size is stated for part of the rows, as once, few or many counts, or as a class when the clone is expanded.

J gene,D gene,V gene,clone size,CDR3 DNA,CDR3 protein
TRBJ2-7,TRBD1,TRBV2,.,TGTGCCAGCAGCTTCAGACAGGGCCCCTACGAGCAGTACTTC,CASSFRQGPYEQYF
TRBJ2-5,TRBD1,TRBV19,.,TGTGCCAGTAGTGCAGGGGGCCAAGAGACCCAGTACTTC,CASSAGGQETQYF
TRBJ2-1,TRBD2,TRBV29-1,.,TGCAGCGTTATGGTAGCGGGGGAAGGTGAGCAGTTCTTC,CSVMVAGEGEQFF
TRBJ2-7,.,TRBV27,.,TGTGCCAGCAGTCACCCTGACACCGAGCAGTACTTC,CASSHPDTEQYF
TRBJ2-2,TRBD2,TRBV5-1,.,TGCGCCAGCAGCTGGAACTCTCTAGCGGGGGGGAACACCGGGGAGCTGTTTTTT,CASSWNSLAGGNTGELFF
TRBJ1-2,TRBD1,TRBV14,.,TGTGCCAGCAGCCAAGTCCAGGGGGCTGGTTATGGCTACACCTTC,CASSQVQGAGYGYTF
TRBJ1-4,.,TRBV7-9,once,TGTGCCAGCATGAGTGCTGGTGGTGAAAAACTGTTTTTT,CASMSAGGEKLFF
TRBJ2-2,TRBD1,TRBV19,.,TGTGCCAGTAGTATAGAGACAGGGCACACCGGGGAGCTGTTTTTT,CASSIETGHTGELFF
TRBJ1-2,.,TRBV27,.,TGTGCCAGCAGCCTAGACAGAAGGAATGGCTACACCTTC,CASSLDRRNGYTF
TRBJ2-5,TRBD2,TRBV20-1,.,TGCAGTGCGCCGACTAGCGGGGCCTCTTACTTC,CSAPTSGASYF
TRBJ2-7,.,TRBV21-1,once,TGTGCCAGCAGCAAAGGGACATTCTACGAGCAGTACTTC,CASSKGTFYEQYF
TRBJ2-4,.,TRBV18,.,TGTGCCAGCTCCCGGAGCGCCGACGGGGAAAACATTCAGTACTTC,CASSRSADGENIQYF
TRBJ1-5,.,TRBV9,.,TGTGCCAGCAGCACACAGGGCAATCAGCCCCAGCATTTT,CASSTQGNQPQHF
TRBJ2-5,.,TRBV6-6,.,TGTGCCAGCAGTTACACGGCAGGACAAGAGACCCAGTACTTC,CASSYTAGQETQYF
TRBJ1-2,.,TRBV5-6,.,TGTGCCAGCAGCTCCCGGACAGATGGCTACACCTTC,CASSSRTDGYTF
TRBJ1-6,TRBD1,TRBV2,.,TGTGCCAGCAGAGGACAGGGGGCGAATTCACCCCTCCACTTT,CASRGQGANSPLHF
TRBJ2-4,TRBD2,TRBV2,.,TGTGCCAGCAGTATCCTTGGACTAGCGGGCGACATTCAGTACTTC,CASSILGLAGDIQYF
TRBJ2-4,TRBD2,TRBV9,few,TGTGCCAGCAGCGTAGGTGGGACTAGCGGGGTCCTAGCCAAAAACATTCAGTACTTC,CASSVGGTSGVLAKNIQYF
TRBJ2-7,.,TRBV28,.,TGTGCCAGCACCCGCCTAGGATTTTACGAGCAGTACTTC,CASTRLGFYEQYF
TRBJ1-5,.,TRBV2,.,TGTGCCAGCAAGGGAGGGTATCAGCCCCAGCATTTT,CASKGGYQPQHF
TRBJ2-7,TRBD1,TRBV7-3,.,TGTGCCAGCAGCTTAGATGGGACAGCGAACTACGAGCAGTACTTC,CASSLDGTANYEQYF
TRBJ1-2,TRBD1,TRBV6-5,once,TGTGCCAGCAGTCAGGAGGACAGGCAGAGTGGCTACACCTTC,CASSQEDRQSGYTF
TRBJ2-5,.,TRBV7-9,.,TGTGCCAGCAGCTTAAGACCAGGGGCGGAGACCCAGTACTTC,CASSLRPGAETQYF